This TCR beta chain was recovered during a study of cytomegalovirus exposure and HLA in healthy donors. PCR employed 60 Vbeta and 13 Jbeta primers. Assay: immunoSEQ multiplex PCR; the TCRdb copy retains only in-frame clones and omits some. The sample has 120,000 to 150,000 clones, around four fifths seen once. The CDR3 is 14 amino acids. Germline trimming cut 1 base from V and 4 bases from J; bases unmatched to any gene: 3. Germline V gives CDR1 GTSNPN, CDR2 SVGIG (reference sequence). The receptor was derived from a male donor in good health and CMV-seronegative. The chain is built from TRBV30 and TRBJ1-4; 7 bases align to TRBD1. The material sequenced was PBMCs. The CDR3 sequence: CAWSGTGLNEKLFF. The CDR3 nucleotides are TGTGCCTGGAGTGGGACAGGCCTTAATGAAAAACTGTTTTTT.